Below, 26 T cell receptor beta chains from the same sample are listed, as sequenced in a study of T-cell reconstitution after alpha-beta-depleted transplantation in children. As it was prepared, the TCRbeta library received unique molecular identifiers. TCRdb reprocessed the PCR reads with MiXCR, giving one entry per CDR3 protein. The sample carries 65,000 to 90,000 distinct CDR3 sequences, about 11% recorded once. The specimen was PBMCs, collected before TCRalphabeta/CD19-depleted stem cell transplant. These receptors all stem from a boy aged 5-17 years with acute myeloid leukemia, due to receive a stem cell transplant.

Note on this clonotype: Possible read error: a much larger clone is one base away. The chain links TRBV12-3 or TRBV12-4 to TRBJ1-6, with 9 bases aligning to TRBD1. The CDR3 is 21 amino acids. CDR3 DNA sequence: TGTGCCAGCAGTTTAAAATCGCGAAATCAGGGACAGGGTGGAAAAGATTCACGCCTCCACTTT. It codes for CASSLKSRNQGQGGKDSRLHF.

Ten or more counts support this clonotype. This chain uses TRBV2 with TRBJ1-4, with 8 bases identical to TRBD1. In germline, CDR1 is SNHLY, CDR2 FYNNEI. The CDR3 is made up of 13 amino acids. The ends lost 4 bases at V and 10 bases at J; junction bases unmatched: 5. CDR3 sequence: CASSGTGPGKLFF. CDR3 coding DNA: TGTGCCAGCAGTGGGACAGGGCCGGGAAAACTGTTTTTT.

This clonotype was detected many times. This sequence joins TRBV20-1 and TRBJ1-1, with D possibly being TRBD1 (6 bases). The length of the CDR3 is 16 residues. CDR1 DFQATT and CDR2 SNEGSKA come from the germline V gene (reference sequence). Trimming removed 0 bases at V and 2 bases at J, with 16 bases between. The CDR3 region has the DNA TGCAGTGCTAGAGATCCTGCTTCGGGGGGCAACACTGAAGCTTTCTTT. Protein sequence: CSARDPASGGNTEAFF.

This clonotype was picked up many times. The chain is built from TRBV20-1 and TRBJ2-1; 8 bases line up with TRBD2. Trimming took 6 bases from V and 5 from J; bases not matched to a gene: 15. Germline CDR1 DFQATT, CDR2 SNEGSKA (reference sequence). This CDR3 region has 16 residues. Here the CDR3 reads CSAPTSRGGPNNEQFF. CDR3 bases: TGCAGTGCGCCAACGTCACGGGGGGGCCCCAACAATGAGCAGTTCTTC.

This clonotype was seen many times. This chain uses TRBV5-6 with TRBJ1-4; no clear D gene. This CDR3 contains 14 residues. Germline V CDR1 and CDR2: SGHDT, YYEEEE. V gave up 5 bases and J gave up 4 bases, with 12 bases separating them. This CDR3 reads CASRPAGLNEKLFF. DNA for the CDR3: TGTGCCAGCAGACCTGCCGGGCTTAATGAAAAACTGTTTTTT.

This clonotype was detected ten times or more. J is TRBJ1-6 and V is TRBV12-3 or TRBV12-4, with unresolved D. CDR3 length: 14 amino acids. Trimming took 6 bases from V and 7 from J, leaving 13 bases between them. Here the CDR3 reads CASRTTLQNSPLHF. Written as DNA, the CDR3 is TGTGCCAGCAGAACCACCCTACAAAATTCACCCCTCCACTTT.

The chain recombines TRBV20-1 with TRBJ2-2, with 11 bases aligning to TRBD2. With 0 bases clipped from V and 5 bases from J, the junction kept 8 bases outside the gene matches. The length of the CDR3 is 17 residues. Germline CDR1 is DFQATT and CDR2 is SNEGSKA (reference sequence). The CDR3 region has the DNA TGCAGTGCTAGAGATTCGGGTAGCGGGAGGGGTACCGGGGAGCTGTTTTTT. As protein: CSARDSGSGRGTGELFF.

This clonotype was picked up many times. V gene TRBV27 combines with J gene TRBJ2-3; 13 nucleotides align to TRBD2. CDR1 and CDR2 (germline): MNHEY, SMNVEV (reference sequence). The CDR3 consists of 12 residues. V shed 6 bases, J shed 11 bases, and the junction held 2 bases outside the gene matches. The CDR3 sequence is CASRGLAGRQYF. CDR3 DNA: TGTGCCAGCAGGGGACTAGCGGGGCGGCAGTATTTT.

This clonotype was recorded at least ten times. The rearrangement uses TRBV3-1 and TRBJ2-1; 9 positions agree with TRBD2. Germline trimming cut 4 bases from V and 2 bases from J; bases unmatched to any gene: 9. The CDR3 totals 17 residues. Germline assignment: CDR1 LGHDT and CDR2 YNNKEL (reference sequence). The CDR3 region has the DNA TGTGCCAGCAGCCTCCTCAGGCGGGGGGGCCCCTACAATGAGCAGTTCTTC. This translates into CASSLLRRGGPYNEQFF.

This clonotype has ten or more counts. J is TRBJ2-2 and V is TRBV12-3 or TRBV12-4; 10 nucleotides align to TRBD2. The CDR3 extends over 17 amino acids. J gave up 6 bases and V 6 bases, and 13 bases lay outside the gene matches. CDR3 bases: TGTGCCAGCAGAACAGGGCCCCGGCTAGCGGGAGCCGGGGAGCTGTTTTTT. Its protein is CASRTGPRLAGAGELFF.

This clonotype was recorded at least ten times. The chain links TRBV20-1 to TRBJ1-1; D remains ambiguous. CDR1 and CDR2 (germline): DFQATT, SNEGSKA (reference sequence). The V end was cut by 2 bases, the J end by 5 bases, with 18 bases between. The CDR3 spans 15 residues. The CDR3 bases are TGCAGTGCTAGATCGACCACGGGTGTAGATACTGAAGCTTTCTTT. Its protein product is CSARSTTGVDTEAFF.

The chain has TRBV30 and TRBJ1-2, with unresolved D. The CDR3 is 11 amino acids. Germline CDR1 reads GTSNPN; CDR2 reads SVGIG (reference sequence). The germline V and J ends were trimmed by 0 bases and 4 bases, with 3 bases remaining between them. The CDR3 protein is CAWSVGYGYTF. In nucleotides, the CDR3 is TGTGCCTGGAGTGTAGGCTATGGCTACACCTTC.

This clonotype was observed many times. The chain joins TRBV5-1 to TRBJ1-6; TRBD1 matches 8 bases. Germline V gene data show CDR1 as SGHRS and CDR2 as YFSETQ. The CDR3 has 15 residues. J was trimmed by 8 bases and V by 4 bases; bases with no gene match: 8. CDR3 sequence reads: CASSRDRGYDSPLHF. For the CDR3, the DNA is TGCGCCAGCAGCCGTGACAGGGGTTATGATTCACCCCTCCACTTT.

This clonotype was counted at least ten times. The V call is TRBV5-1, the J call TRBJ1-6; maybe TRBD1 (5 bases). Germline V gene data show CDR1 as SGHRS and CDR2 as YFSETQ. Trimming left V 0 bases short and J 8 bases short, with 9 bases between. The CDR3 is made up of 14 amino acids. CDR3 DNA: TGCGCCAGCAGCTTGGGACAGTGGGATTCACCCCTCCACTTT. Translating it yields CASSLGQWDSPLHF.

The chain has TRBV12-3 or TRBV12-4 and TRBJ2-3; the D is unclear. V lost 6 bases and J lost 8, with 9 bases in between. The CDR3 totals 11 residues. For the CDR3, the DNA is TGTGCCAGCAGGCTCCGAGGTACGCAGTATTTT. It translates to CASRLRGTQYF.

V gene TRBV9 combines with J gene TRBJ1-6; no clear D gene. Trimming shortened V by 5 bases and J by 7 bases, and 16 bases separated the two germline ends. The CDR3 has 15 residues. Germline CDR1 reads SGDLS; CDR2 reads YYNGEE. The CDR3, as DNA: TGTGCCAGCAGGACTGGATCGGCTAGGAATTCACCCCTCCACTTT. Its protein is CASRTGSARNSPLHF.

This clonotype was found many times. The genes are TRBV27 and TRBJ2-1, with D unclear. The germline V gene encodes CDR1 MNHEY and CDR2 SMNVEV (reference sequence). The CDR3 has 16 residues. V was pared by 2 bases and J by 8 bases, with 19 bases between. CDR3 sequence: CASSLLPEYGMHEQFF. In DNA form, the CDR3 reads TGTGCCAGCAGTTTACTCCCAGAATACGGTATGCATGAGCAGTTCTTC.

This clonotype has just a few counts. The chain joins TRBV7-2 to TRBJ1-5, with D unresolved. Germline CDR1 SGHTA, CDR2 FQGNSA. The CDR3 is 13 residues long. Trimming shortened V by 9 bases and J by 0 bases, and 9 bases separated the two germline ends. The CDR3 DNA follows: TGTGCCAGTAGGAGAGATAGCAATCAGCCCCAGCATTTT. Encoded protein: CASRRDSNQPQHF.

This clonotype came up many times. The V and J genes are TRBV27 and TRBJ1-6; no firm D call. Trimming stripped 4 bases from V and 2 bases from J, with 12 bases between. The CDR3 sequence is 16 residues long. The germline V gene has CDR1 MNHEY and CDR2 SMNVEV (reference sequence). This chain's CDR3 is CASSSTSVAYNSPLHF. The CDR3 DNA is TGTGCCAGCAGTTCAACTTCGGTCGCCTATAATTCACCCCTCCACTTT.

This clonotype was detected many times. The chain is built from TRBV12-3 or TRBV12-4 and TRBJ2-7; 8 nucleotides match TRBD2. V lost 3 bases and J lost 2; bases outside the gene matches: 9. This CDR3 is 16 amino acids long. The CDR3 DNA reads TGTGCCAGCAGTTTTCAGGCGGGGGGCATAGCCTACGAGCAGTACTTC. Its protein product is CASSFQAGGIAYEQYF.

Only a few counts were recorded for this clonotype. The CDR3 bases are TGTGCCAGCAGCTCGGGAGGGGGACAGGGTCTCCCTATTCAGTACTTC. Translating it yields CASSSGGGQGLPIQYF. The chain recombines TRBV7-9 with TRBJ2-4; perhaps TRBD1 as D (9 bases). The CDR3 totals 16 residues. Germline V gene sequence: CDR1 SEHNR, CDR2 FQNEAQ (reference sequence). V lost 4 bases and J 10 bases, leaving 23 bases between the germline ends.

This clonotype was seen many times. The chain is built from TRBV4-3 and TRBJ2-7; no firm D call. V gave up 0 bases and J gave up 3 bases, with 6 bases separating them. Germline values: CDR1 LGHNA, CDR2 YSLEER. The CDR3 contains 13 residues. CDR3 DNA: TGCGCCAGCAGCCAAGATTTAAGCTACGAGCAGTACTTC. It specifies CASSQDLSYEQYF.

The table lists this clonotype with many counts. The V call is TRBV11-2, the J call TRBJ2-7, with a weak D call TRBD1 (6 bases). The germline V and J ends were trimmed by 5 bases and 5 bases, with 16 bases remaining between them. CDR1 is SGHAT, CDR2 FQNNGV, per germline. The length of the CDR3 is 14 residues. The CDR3 DNA is TGTGCCAGCAGCCTCAACAGGGTTTCCGACGAGCAGTACGTC. Translated: CASSLNRVSDEQYV.

This clonotype was detected ten times or more. This rearrangement joins TRBV7-6 to TRBJ1-2; TRBD1 might be the D (6 bases). Trimming left V 1 base short and J 3 bases short, with 9 bases between. The CDR3 has 14 residues. In germline, CDR1 is SGHVS, CDR2 FNYEAQ. CDR3: CASSLGGGDYGYTF. Here the CDR3 DNA reads TGTGCCAGCAGCTTAGGCGGGGGCGACTATGGCTACACCTTC.

This clonotype was recorded at least ten times. It is unclear where the CDR3 begins or ends on the DNA, so no DNA is shown, and the CDR3 is as TCRdb lists it. The V and J genes are TRBV12-3 or TRBV12-4 and TRBJ1-1. With termini counted, the CDR3 has 11 amino acids. The CDR3 region is CASSSSTEAFF.

This clonotype was picked up many times. The V and J genes are TRBV4-2 and TRBJ2-5; unclear D gene. Germline V gene sequence: CDR1 LGHNA, CDR2 YNFKEQ. The V and J ends lost 1 base and 5 bases respectively, with 14 bases between them. The CDR3 contains 15 residues. The CDR3 DNA follows: TGTGCCAGCAGCCAAGGGGTCGGCCTGCGGGAGACCCAGTACTTC. Translating it yields CASSQGVGLRETQYF.